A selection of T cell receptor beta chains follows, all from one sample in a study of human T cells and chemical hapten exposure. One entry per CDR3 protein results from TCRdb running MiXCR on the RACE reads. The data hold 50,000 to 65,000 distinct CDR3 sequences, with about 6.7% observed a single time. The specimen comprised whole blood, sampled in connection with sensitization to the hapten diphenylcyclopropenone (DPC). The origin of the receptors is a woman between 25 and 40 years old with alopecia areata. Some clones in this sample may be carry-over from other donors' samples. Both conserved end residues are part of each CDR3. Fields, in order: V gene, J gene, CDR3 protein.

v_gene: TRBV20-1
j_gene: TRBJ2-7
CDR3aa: CSAREDRDEQYF

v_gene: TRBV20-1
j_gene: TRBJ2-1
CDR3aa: CSARDHQSSYNEQFF

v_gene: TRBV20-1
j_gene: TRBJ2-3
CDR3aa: CSARGRGTSGGANTDTQYF

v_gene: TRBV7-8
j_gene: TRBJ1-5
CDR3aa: CASSLGDLTQPQHF

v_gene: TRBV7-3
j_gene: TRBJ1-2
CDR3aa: CASSPDRGGGGYTF

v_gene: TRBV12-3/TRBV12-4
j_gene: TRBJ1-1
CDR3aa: CASSLIGMNTEAFF

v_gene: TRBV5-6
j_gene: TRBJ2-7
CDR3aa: CASSLGVSSYEQYF

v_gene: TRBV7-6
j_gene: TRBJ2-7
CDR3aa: CASSSPFTSGGHSYEQYF

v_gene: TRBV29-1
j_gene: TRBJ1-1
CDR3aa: CSVERPEGSTEAFF

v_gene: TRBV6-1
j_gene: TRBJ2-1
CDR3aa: CASRTPPGLGPYNEQFF

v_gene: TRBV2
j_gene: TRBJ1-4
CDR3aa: CASRVNEGSEKLFF

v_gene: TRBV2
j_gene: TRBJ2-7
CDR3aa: CATTGFDEQYF

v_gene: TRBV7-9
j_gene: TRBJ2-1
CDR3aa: CASSPSLAGNNEQFF

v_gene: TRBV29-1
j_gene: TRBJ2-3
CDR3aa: CSGRLLDTQYF

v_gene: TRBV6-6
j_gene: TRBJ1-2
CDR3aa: CASSYPLTGSGYTF

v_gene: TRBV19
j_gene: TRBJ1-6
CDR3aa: CASSTNTGSPLHF

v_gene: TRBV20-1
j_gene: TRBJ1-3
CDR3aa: CSARVPGAAGNTIYF

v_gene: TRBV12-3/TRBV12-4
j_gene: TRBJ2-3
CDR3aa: CASSLFGEGGDTQYF

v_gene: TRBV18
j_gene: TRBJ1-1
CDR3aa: CASSPLDRGTEAFF

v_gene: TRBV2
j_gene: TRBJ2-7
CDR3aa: CASSEHESQGPYF

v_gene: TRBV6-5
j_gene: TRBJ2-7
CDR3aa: CASTSGAFLHEQYF

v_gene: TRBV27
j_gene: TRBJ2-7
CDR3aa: CASSFLQTPTVPYEQYF

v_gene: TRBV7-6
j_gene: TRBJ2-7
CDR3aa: CASSLGDNSYEQYF

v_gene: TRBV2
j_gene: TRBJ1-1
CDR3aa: CASTDMGWGYTEAFF

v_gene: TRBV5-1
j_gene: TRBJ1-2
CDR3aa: CASSPDSNYGYTF

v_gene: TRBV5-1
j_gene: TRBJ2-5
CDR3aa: CASSLLQGGIQETQYF

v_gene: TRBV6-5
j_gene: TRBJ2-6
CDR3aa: CASSSGQTVANVLTF

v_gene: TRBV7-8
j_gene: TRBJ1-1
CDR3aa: CASSLFRTQDNEAFF

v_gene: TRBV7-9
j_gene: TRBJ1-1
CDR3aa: CALLSPGPLNTEAFF

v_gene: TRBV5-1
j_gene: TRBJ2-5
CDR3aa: CASSQGLAGGLGETQYF

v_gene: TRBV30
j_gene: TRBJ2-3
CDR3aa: CAWSKGKTGGTDTQYF

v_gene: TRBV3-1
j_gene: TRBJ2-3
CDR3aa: CASSPDYGGRGDTQYF

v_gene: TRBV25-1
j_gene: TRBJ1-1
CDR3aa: CASSEVRGAGAFF

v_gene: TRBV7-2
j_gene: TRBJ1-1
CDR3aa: CASSLGGTGNTEAFF

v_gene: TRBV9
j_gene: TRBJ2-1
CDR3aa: CASSPNGAARSYNEQFF

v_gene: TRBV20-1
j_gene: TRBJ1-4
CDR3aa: CSARVGAGEKLFF

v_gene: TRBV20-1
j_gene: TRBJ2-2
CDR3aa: CSARDRRGGGLDTGELFF

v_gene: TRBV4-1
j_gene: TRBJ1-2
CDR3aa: CASSQDRIDLRAFYGYTF

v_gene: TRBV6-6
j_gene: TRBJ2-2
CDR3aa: CASSYLETGELFF

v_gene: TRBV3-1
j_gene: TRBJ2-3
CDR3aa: CASSQDVQRGGTQYF

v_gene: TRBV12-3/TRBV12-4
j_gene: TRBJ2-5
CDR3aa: CASSRRSMGPQETQYF

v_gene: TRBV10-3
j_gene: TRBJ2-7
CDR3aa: CAISESLGQESEQYF

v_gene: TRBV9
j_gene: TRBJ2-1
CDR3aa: CATSEGSYNEQFF

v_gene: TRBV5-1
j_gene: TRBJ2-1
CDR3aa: CASSFSGTPPYNEQFF

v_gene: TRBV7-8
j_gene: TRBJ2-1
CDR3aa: CASSFQWAGTGDNEQFF

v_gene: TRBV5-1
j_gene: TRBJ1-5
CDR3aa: CASSLDGQANQPQHF

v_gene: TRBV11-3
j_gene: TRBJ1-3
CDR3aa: CASSLDWTTSGNTIYF

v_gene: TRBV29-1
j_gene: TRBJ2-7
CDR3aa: CSARTRASTSEQYF

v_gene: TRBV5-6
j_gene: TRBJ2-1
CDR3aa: CASSLRGMQFF

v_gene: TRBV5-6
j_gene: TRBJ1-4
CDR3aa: CASSLGQGDEKLFF

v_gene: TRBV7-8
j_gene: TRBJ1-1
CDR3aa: CASAGTGGTEAFF

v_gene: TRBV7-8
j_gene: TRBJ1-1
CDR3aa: CASSSQQGANPQAFF

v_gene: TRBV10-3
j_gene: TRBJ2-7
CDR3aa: CAIIEGQGTYEQYF

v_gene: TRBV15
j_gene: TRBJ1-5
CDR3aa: CATSIVRAGSGQPQHF